Following are 25 T cell receptor beta chains from one sample sequenced in a study of T-cell memory formation after mild COVID-19. Via MiXCR, TCRdb re-called the 5' RACE reads, giving one row per CDR3 protein. This table holds approximately 300,000 distinct CDR3 sequences, around a sixth found once. Specimen: PBMCs or a T cell subset sorted from them (not recorded which). These TCRs come from a man aged 18 to 35 who had mild COVID-19 (a few samples of this study predate the infection). Cell type and time point are not known.

The chain joins TRBV6-5 to TRBJ2-4; TRBD1 agrees at 9 bases. From germline, CDR1 is MNHEY and CDR2 SVGAGI. Losses at the gene ends were 6 bases for V and 4 bases for J; bases not matched to a gene: 10. This CDR3 has 16 amino acids. CDR3 region: CASSPGTGSRKNIQYF. The CDR3 nucleotides are TGTGCCAGCAGCCCCGGGACAGGGAGCCGGAAAAACATTCAGTACTTC.

A few counts support this clonotype. The chain joins TRBV7-2 to TRBJ2-5, with D possibly matching TRBD1 (6 bases). The germline gives CDR1 SGHTA, CDR2 FQGNSA. The V and J ends lost 3 bases and 3 bases respectively, with 8 bases between them. CDR3 length: 13 amino acids. The CDR3 DNA sequence: TGTGCCAGCAGCTTCGGGACAAAAGAGACCCAGTACTTC. Protein: CASSFGTKETQYF. Together with reference TRBV7-2 and TRBJ2-5, the CDR3 gives the full variable domain: GAGVSQSPSNKVTEKGKDVELRCDPISGHTALYWYRQSLGQGLEFLIYFQGNSAPDKSGLPSDRFSAERTGGSVSTLTIQRTQQEDSAVYLCASSFGTKETQYFGPGTRLLVL.

This clonotype occurred a few times. V is TRBV14 and J is TRBJ2-1; D gene uncertain. V shed 1 base and J shed 5 bases, with 21 bases lying between them. This CDR3 comprises 18 residues. Germline V lookup: CDR1 SGHDN, CDR2 FVKESK. The DNA of the CDR3 is TGTGCCAGCAGCCAAGTGTTTCGGACGGGTCTTCCTAACAATGAGCAGTTCTTC. Encoded protein: CASSQVFRTGLPNNEQFF.

V usage is TRBV6-2 or TRBV6-3 and J usage is TRBJ2-3; tentative D call: TRBD2 (6 bases). The CDR3 is 15 amino acids. Germline CDR1 and CDR2: MNHEY and SVGEGT. V was cut by 2 bases and J by 1 base, with 10 bases left in between. In nucleotides, the CDR3 is TGTGCCAGCAGTTACGCGGGACCCGGCACAGATACGCAGTATTTT. Encoded protein: CASSYAGPGTDTQYF.

In this sample, this clonotype turned up many times. This chain connects TRBV7-2 to TRBJ2-3; D remains ambiguous. The CDR3 totals 13 residues. V dropped 3 bases and J dropped 2 bases, with 6 bases sitting between them. Germline CDR1 reads SGHTA; CDR2 reads FQGNSA. CDR3 sequence reads: CASSLGFTDTQYF. The DNA of the CDR3 is TGTGCCAGCAGCTTGGGCTTCACAGATACGCAGTATTTT.

There are a few counts of this clonotype. The rearrangement links TRBV5-1 to TRBJ2-5; D not resolved. From germline, CDR1 is SGHRS and CDR2 YFSETQ. This CDR3 is built from 13 residues. V was trimmed by 6 bases and J by 1 base, leaving 10 bases between them. The CDR3, as DNA: TGCGCCAGCAATATTACGCCCCAAGAGACCCAGTACTTC. The encoded protein is CASNITPQETQYF.

The chain links TRBV7-2 to TRBJ1-3; weak D call: TRBD1 (5 bases). Germline lookup yields CDR1 SGHTA and CDR2 FQGNSA. The CDR3 runs 14 residues. V was trimmed by 3 bases and J by 5 bases, leaving 11 bases between them. CDR3 nucleotide sequence: TGTGCCAGCAGCTTTGACAGAGCTAGAAACACCATATATTTT. It translates to CASSFDRARNTIYF.

This chain uses TRBV5-1 with TRBJ2-7; TRBD1 or TRBD2 may be the D gene (5 bases each). Germline values: CDR1 SGHRS, CDR2 YFSETQ. V shed 0 bases and J shed 2 bases, with 12 bases lying between them. The CDR3 has 15 amino acids. The CDR3 nucleotides read TGCGCCAGCAGCTTGGTGGTTGGGGGTGCCTACGAGCAGTACTTC. This encodes CASSLVVGGAYEQYF.

The rearrangement links TRBV6-5 to TRBJ1-5; D ambiguous. V lost 2 bases, J lost 6 bases, and 11 bases lay in between. The CDR3 is 14 amino acids. Germline V gene data show CDR1 as MNHEY and CDR2 as SVGAGI. The CDR3 coding sequence is TGTGCCAGCAGTTACGGATACCGTAGTCAGCCCCAGCATTTT. This sequence encodes CASSYGYRSQPQHF.

The rearrangement links TRBV11-1 to TRBJ2-2; 7 bases are shared with TRBD1. This CDR3 spans 16 amino acids. V shed 6 bases and J 4 bases; nucleotides not matched to a gene: 11. CDR1 SGHAT and CDR2 FQDESV come from the germline V gene (reference sequence). Here the CDR3 DNA reads TGTGCCAGCAGATCCTCCGGGACAGTTTTCACCGGGGAGCTGTTTTTT. Its translation is CASRSSGTVFTGELFF. Supplemented by reference TRBV11-1 and TRBJ2-2, the full variable domain reads EAEVAQSPRYKITEKSQAVAFWCDPISGHATLYWYRQILGQGPELLVQFQDESVVDDSQLPKDRFSAERLKGVDSTLKIQPAELGDSAMYLCASRSSGTVFTGELFFGEGSRLTVL.

This clonotype was recorded at least ten times. This rearrangement joins TRBV20-1 to TRBJ2-1; the D call may be TRBD1 or TRBD2 (5 bases each). The CDR3 length is 17 residues. The V end lost 2 bases, the J end lost 7 bases, and 24 bases lay between the germline ends. Germline V lookup: CDR1 DFQATT, CDR2 SNEGSKA (reference sequence). The CDR3 reads CSARYGGGYLNYNEQFF. In DNA, the CDR3 is TGCAGTGCTAGATATGGGGGTGGTTACCTAAACTATAATGAGCAGTTCTTC.

This clonotype showed up just a few times. The V call is TRBV11-2, the J call TRBJ1-2, with D possibly TRBD1 on 5 matching bases. Trimming removed 6 bases from V and 4 bases from J, with 12 bases in between. CDR1 is SGHAT, CDR2 FQNNGV, per germline. The CDR3 runs to 13 residues. The CDR3 sequence is CASSFDRFYGYTF. Written as DNA, the CDR3 is TGTGCCAGCAGTTTCGACAGATTCTATGGCTACACCTTC.

This clonotype was counted between two and nine times. The chain combines TRBV12-3 or TRBV12-4 with TRBJ2-1, with TRBD1 as a possible D gene (6 bases). The V end lost 3 bases, the J end lost 1 base, and 10 bases lay between the germline ends. The CDR3 runs 15 residues. The DNA of the CDR3 is TGTGCCAGCAGTTTGGAGAGGGGGTCCTACAATGAGCAGTTCTTC. This gives the protein CASSLERGSYNEQFF.

V gene TRBV7-2 combines with J gene TRBJ2-1; unclear D gene. Germline CDR1 SGHTA, CDR2 FQGNSA. V was cut by 6 bases and J by 8 bases, with 11 bases left in between. This CDR3 comprises 12 residues. CDR3 protein: CASSLGFDEQFF. The CDR3 DNA follows: TGTGCCAGCAGTCTCGGGTTTGATGAGCAGTTCTTC. Combining the CDR3 with reference TRBV7-2 and TRBJ2-1 gives the whole variable domain GAGVSQSPSNKVTEKGKDVELRCDPISGHTALYWYRQSLGQGLEFLIYFQGNSAPDKSGLPSDRFSAERTGGSVSTLTIQRTQQEDSAVYLCASSLGFDEQFFGPGTRLTVL.

This chain links TRBV7-8 with TRBJ1-3; TRBD1 agrees at 10 bases. This CDR3 has 14 residues. CDR1 and CDR2 (germline): SGHVS, FQNEAQ. J lost 7 bases, V lost 1 base, and 1 base had no gene match. The chain's CDR3 is CASSLETGGNTIYF. CDR3 DNA: TGTGCCAGCAGCTTAGAGACAGGGGGCAACACCATATATTTT.

The genes are TRBV4-3 and TRBJ2-3, with D possibly being TRBD1 or TRBD2 (6 bases each). V was cut by 5 bases and J by 2 bases, with 17 bases left in between. The CDR3 spans 16 residues. Germline V lookup: CDR1 LGHNA, CDR2 YSLEER. CDR3 residues: CASSRGGPPHTDTQYF. CDR3 nucleotide sequence: TGCGCCAGCAGCAGAGGGGGGCCTCCCCACACAGATACGCAGTATTTT.

This chain connects TRBV10-3 to TRBJ1-5; no definite D call. With 4 bases removed from V and 7 bases from J, the gap between germline ends came to 14 bases. Germline assignment: CDR1 ENHRY and CDR2 SYGVKD. The CDR3 is 14 amino acids. The CDR3 sequence is CAISVVGSEQPQHF. CDR3 sequence (DNA): TGTGCCATCAGTGTGGTTGGGTCCGAACAGCCCCAGCATTTT.

This sequence joins TRBV3-1 and TRBJ2-1; 7 bases are a match to TRBD2. The germline CDR1 and CDR2 sequences are LGHDT and YNNKEL (reference sequence). Germline trimming cut 3 bases from V and 10 bases from J; bases unmatched to any gene: 3. CDR3 size: 12 residues. The CDR3 sequence: CASSQGLREQFF. The CDR3 DNA is TGTGCCAGCAGCCAGGGACTAAGGGAGCAGTTCTTC.

This clonotype was recorded at least ten times. The chain links TRBV9 to TRBJ2-1; TRBD2 matches 9 bases. The CDR3 length is 16 residues. Losses at the gene ends were 0 bases for V and 4 bases for J; bases not matched to a gene: 5. CDR1 is SGDLS and CDR2 is YYNGEE in the germline V gene. The CDR3 spells CASSVAGLARYNEQFF. The CDR3, as DNA: TGTGCCAGCAGCGTAGCGGGACTAGCCCGATACAATGAGCAGTTCTTC.

The V call is TRBV28, the J call TRBJ1-5, with 9 bases lining up with TRBD1. Germline CDR1 is MDHEN and CDR2 is SYDVKM. CDR3 size: 15 residues. V shed 9 bases and J 1 base; nucleotides not matched to a gene: 7. For the CDR3, the DNA is TGTGCCAGTGGTACAGGGGGCAGAAGCAATCAGCCCCAGCATTTT. As protein: CASGTGGRSNQPQHF.

The genes are TRBV30 and TRBJ1-1; D gene unclear. The length of the CDR3 is 12 residues. The V end was cut by 3 bases, the J end by 9 bases, with 14 bases between. Looked up from germline, CDR1 is GTSNPN and CDR2 is SVGIG (reference sequence). The CDR3 sequence: CAWRMALPQAFF. The CDR3, as DNA: TGTGCCTGGAGGATGGCTCTGCCCCAAGCTTTCTTT.

The chain combines TRBV11-2 with TRBJ1-1; no clear D gene. Per the germline V gene, CDR1 is SGHAT and CDR2 is FQNNGV. The V gene lost 1 base and the J gene lost 4 bases, with 13 bases spanning the gap. CDR3 length: 15 residues. The CDR3 DNA reads TGTGCCAGCAGCTTAGGGTTCTTCGGGTCCACTGAAGCTTTCTTT. Its translation is CASSLGFFGSTEAFF.

This clonotype has a handful of counts. The chain employs TRBV7-8 and TRBJ1-3, with a tentative D call TRBD1 (5 bases). The CDR3 is 14 amino acids. Trimming removed 2 bases from V and 8 bases from J, with 13 bases in between. Germline lookup yields CDR1 SGHVS and CDR2 FQNEAQ. As DNA, the CDR3 is TGTGCCAGCAGCTTACCATCCGGGGGGGACACCATATATTTT. This gives the protein CASSLPSGGDTIYF. The variable domain in full, with the rest retrieved from reference TRBV7-8 and TRBJ1-3, is GAGVSQSPRYKVAKRGQDVALRCDPISGHVSLFWYQQALGQGPEFLTYFQNEAQLDKSGLPSDRFFAERPEGSVSTLKIQRTQQEDSAVYLCASSLPSGGDTIYFGEGSWLTVV.

The genes are TRBV29-1 and TRBJ1-5, with D possibly TRBD1 on 6 matching bases. Trimming stripped 7 bases from V and 4 bases from J, with 17 bases between. Germline assignment: CDR1 SQVTM and CDR2 ANQGSEA. The CDR3 extends over 14 amino acids. The CDR3 nucleotides read TGCAGCGCCGGGGACATCGGAGGGAATCAGCCCCAGCATTTT. This codes for CSAGDIGGNQPQHF.

This clonotype was found a few times. This CDR3 reads CASSPTHRAVTEAFF. The CDR3 DNA reads as TGTGCCAGCAGTCCAACCCACAGGGCAGTAACTGAAGCTTTCTTT. The rearrangement links TRBV6-2 or TRBV6-3 to TRBJ1-1; D perhaps matches TRBD1 (6 bases). The germline CDR1 and CDR2 sequences are MNHEY and SVGEGT. This CDR3 has 15 amino acids. V shed 5 bases and J shed 5 bases, with 18 bases lying between them.